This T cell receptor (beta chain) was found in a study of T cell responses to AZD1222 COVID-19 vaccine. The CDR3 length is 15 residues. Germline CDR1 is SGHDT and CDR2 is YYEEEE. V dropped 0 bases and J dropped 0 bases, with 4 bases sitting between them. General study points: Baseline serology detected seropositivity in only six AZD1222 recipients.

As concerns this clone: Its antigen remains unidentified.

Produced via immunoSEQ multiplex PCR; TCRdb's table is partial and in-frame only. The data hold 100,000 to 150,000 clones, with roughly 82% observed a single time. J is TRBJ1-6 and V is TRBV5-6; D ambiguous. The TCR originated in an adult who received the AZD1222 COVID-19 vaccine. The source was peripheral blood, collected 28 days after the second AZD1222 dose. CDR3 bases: TGTGCCAGCAGCTTGGGAAGCTCCTATAATTCACCCCTCCACTTT. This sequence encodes CASSLGSSYNSPLHF.